This T cell receptor (beta chain) was identified in a study of blood T cell repertoires in COVID-19 (dated by TCRdb to 2020 to 2022). For context, the study as a whole: Samples from collaborators originated in the United States, Italy and Spain and spanned both the acute and convalescent phases of COVID-19. Samples were obtained from the ongoing ImmuneRACE study (first 160 participants) and from 1,000 to 1,500 subjects provided by 6 global collaborators. The prospective study material was composed of cDNA or gDNA derived from T cells, B-cell-depleted T cells, or PBMCs. Deeply sampled blood TCRbeta repertoires from subjects exposed to, actively infected with, or recovered from COVID-19 were included in the dataset. Nearly every sample came with metadata listing a de-identified subject ID, COVID-19 status, age in years and sex. The repertoires were released in a freely available public database intended as a resource for research on the immune response to SARS-CoV-2. Where available, HLA class I and class II types were taken from metadata supplied by the sample provider and were not determined by assay-based typing.

A word on this clone: What this receptor recognizes is not known. The sample holds no much larger clone one base away, and base qualities are not on file.

The junction shows trimming of 0 bases on V and 8 bases on J, plus 14 bases between the germline ends. Its CDR3 holds 16 amino acids, cysteine through phenylalanine. The kept DNA is CDR3 alone, 48 bases in frame from the first base. Sequences LGHNA (CDR1) and YSLEER (CDR2) are obtained from the germline V gene. TCRbeta CDR3 regions were amplified from genomic DNA by means of the immunoSEQ Assay, a bias-controlled multiplex PCR. The published analysis was carried out like this. Within the assay, amplification of reference gene primers was used to estimate how many nucleated cells each sample contained. Sequence reads were collapsed and filtered to measure the absolute abundance of every unique TCRbeta CDR3 rearrangement. Productive Simpson clonality was computed per sample as the square root of Simpson's diversity index over productive rearrangements. TCRdb limited this immuneACCESS table to in-frame rearrangements with V and J called. A share of clones is missing; checked studies link under half to unresolved V genes, and the rest is unexplained. The V and J calls and clone size are taken from that table; D and trimming were inferred from the DNA. This sample comprises a few hundred thousand clones, approximately 89% of them detected only once. In total, the top ten clones hold 2.5% to 3.5% of the sample.

Enrolling through a virtual design, the prospective study's participants ranged in age from roughly 18 to 89 years and lived across more than 20 United States geographic areas. Cohort assignment in the prospective study relied on participant-reported clinical history from a screening survey and a study questionnaire. A participant counted as exposed if, within 2 weeks of entering the study, that participant had been in contact with someone who had a PCR-confirmed or clinician-diagnosed COVID-19 case. In the prospective study, mobile phlebotomists collected whole blood, serum and a nasopharyngeal or oropharyngeal swab from each participant. Additional blood draws and questionnaires over an approximately two-month period could optionally be provided by prospective study participants. Before DNA extraction, blood samples from the prospective study were shipped at room temperature or frozen. General conclusions and limits of the study: The quantity of clinical and demographic metadata differed by source and by participant and was supplied without curation.

The chain employs TRBV4-3 and TRBJ1-6, with TRBD1 tentatively as D gene (6 bases match). Sequenced input: PBMCs or T cells enriched from blood (not recorded which). The TCR originated in a woman aged 40 to 50 who had been exposed to COVID-19. The CDR3 amino acid sequence is: CASSQEPLTGHSPLHF. The bases read TGCGCCAGCAGCCAAGAACCCTTGACAGGCCATTCACCCCTCCACTTT.